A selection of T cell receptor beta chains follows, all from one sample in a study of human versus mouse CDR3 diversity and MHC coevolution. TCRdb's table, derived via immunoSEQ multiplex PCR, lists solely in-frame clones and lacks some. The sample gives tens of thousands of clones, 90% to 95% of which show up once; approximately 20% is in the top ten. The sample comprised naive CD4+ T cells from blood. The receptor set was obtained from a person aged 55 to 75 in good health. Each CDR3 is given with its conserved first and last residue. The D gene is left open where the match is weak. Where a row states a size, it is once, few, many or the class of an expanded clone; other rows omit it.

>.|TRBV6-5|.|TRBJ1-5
CASSARDSNQPQHF
TGTGCCAGCAGCGCTCGGGATAGCAATCAGCCCCAGCATTTT
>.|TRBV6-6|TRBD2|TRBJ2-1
CASSPGTSGRNEQFF
TGTGCCAGCAGTCCAGGGACTAGCGGGAGGAATGAGCAGTTCTTC
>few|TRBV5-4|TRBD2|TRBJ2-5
CASSPRLGGRAMETQYF
TGTGCCAGCAGCCCACGCCTTGGCGGGAGGGCGATGGAGACCCAGTACTTC
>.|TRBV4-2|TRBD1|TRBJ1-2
CASSHAGQGFDGYTF
TGTGCCAGCAGCCATGCGGGACAGGGCTTCGATGGCTACACCTTC
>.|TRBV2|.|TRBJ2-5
CASSPLLTRKETQYF
TGTGCCAGCAGCCCCCTTTTGACTAGAAAAGAGACCCAGTACTTC
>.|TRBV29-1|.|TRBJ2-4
CSVLGGENIQYF
TGCAGCGTTCTAGGGGGAGAAAACATTCAGTACTTC
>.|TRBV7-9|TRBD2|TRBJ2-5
CASSLLAGVPETQYF
TGTGCCAGCAGCTTATTGGCGGGAGTCCCTGAGACCCAGTACTTC
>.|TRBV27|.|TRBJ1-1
CASRKQGGDTEAFF
TGTGCCAGCAGGAAACAGGGAGGGGACACTGAAGCTTTCTTT
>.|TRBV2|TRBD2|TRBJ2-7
CASSLAGGSSYEQYF
TGTGCCAGCAGTTTAGCGGGAGGGAGCTCCTACGAGCAGTACTTC
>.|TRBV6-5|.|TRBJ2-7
CASSYNRVSYEQYF
TGTGCCAGCAGTTACAACAGGGTCTCCTACGAGCAGTACTTC
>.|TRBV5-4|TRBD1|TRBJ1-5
CASSIQGYQPQHF
TGTGCCAGCAGCATACAGGGGTATCAGCCCCAGCATTTT
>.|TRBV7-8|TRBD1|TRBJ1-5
CASSLAYRGQNQPQHF
TGTGCCAGCAGCTTAGCTTATCGGGGACAGAATCAGCCCCAGCATTTT
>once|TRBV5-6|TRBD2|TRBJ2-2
CASSPGTSRVAGELFF
TGTGCCAGCAGCCCCGGGACTAGCCGAGTCGCCGGGGAGCTGTTTTTT
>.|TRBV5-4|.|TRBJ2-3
CASSRDITDTQYF
TGTGCCAGCAGTCGGGACATCACAGATACGCAGTATTTT
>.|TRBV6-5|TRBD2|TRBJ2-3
CASGGESPRDTQYF
TGTGCCTCGGGGGGGGAGAGCCCGAGAGATACGCAGTATTTT
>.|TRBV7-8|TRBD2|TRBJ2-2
CASSSRWGLAGTGELFF
TGTGCCAGCAGCTCCAGATGGGGACTAGCCGGTACCGGGGAGCTGTTTTTT
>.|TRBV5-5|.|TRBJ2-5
CASSVGVQETQYF
TGTGCCAGCAGCGTCGGGGTACAAGAGACCCAGTACTTC
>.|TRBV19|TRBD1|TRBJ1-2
CAGRTGNYGYTF
TGTGCCGGCCGGACAGGCAACTATGGCTACACCTTC